This T cell receptor (beta chain) comes out of a study of T cell responses to AZD1222 COVID-19 vaccine. General study results and limits: Seropositive status at baseline applied to only a handful of AZD1222 recipients.

As regards this clone: Its antigen is unknown.

The method was immunoSEQ multiplex PCR; TCRdb's version includes in-frame clones alone and lacks a portion of them. This table has 110,000 or so clones, approximately 89% appearing once. CDR3 size: 15 residues. Germline V CDR1 and CDR2: SQVTM, ANQGSEA. V was pared by 5 bases and J by 1 base, with 7 bases of the junction left unmatched. This TCR derives from an adult who received the AZD1222 COVID-19 vaccine. V is TRBV29-1 and J is TRBJ2-5; TRBD2 aligns across 10 bases. Sequencing used peripheral blood, obtained 28 days after the second AZD1222 dose. For the CDR3, the DNA is TGCAGCGTTACCCCTAGCGGGGGATTCCAAGAGACCCAGTACTTC. The encoded protein is CSVTPSGGFQETQYF.